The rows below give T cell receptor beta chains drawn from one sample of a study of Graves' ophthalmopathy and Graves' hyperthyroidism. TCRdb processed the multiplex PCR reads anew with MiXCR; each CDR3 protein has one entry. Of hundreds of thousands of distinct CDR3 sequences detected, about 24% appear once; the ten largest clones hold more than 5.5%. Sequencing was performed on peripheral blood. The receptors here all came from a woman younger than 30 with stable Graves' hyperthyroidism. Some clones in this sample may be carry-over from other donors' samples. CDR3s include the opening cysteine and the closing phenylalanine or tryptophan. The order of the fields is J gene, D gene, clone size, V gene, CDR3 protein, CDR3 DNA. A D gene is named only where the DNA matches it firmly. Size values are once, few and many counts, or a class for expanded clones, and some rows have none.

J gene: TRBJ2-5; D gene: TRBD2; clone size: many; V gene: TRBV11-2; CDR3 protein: CASSRTSDRWETQYF; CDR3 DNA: TGTGCCAGCAGCCGGACTAGCGACCGATGGGAGACCCAGTACTTC
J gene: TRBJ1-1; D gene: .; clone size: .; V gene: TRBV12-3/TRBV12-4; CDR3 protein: CASNPTGPGRTEAFF; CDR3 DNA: TGTGCCAGCAATCCCACCGGACCCGGACGGACTGAAGCTTTCTTT
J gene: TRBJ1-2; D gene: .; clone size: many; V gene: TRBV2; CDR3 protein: CASKPGYGYTF; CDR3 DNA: TGTGCCAGCAAACCCGGCTATGGCTACACCTTC
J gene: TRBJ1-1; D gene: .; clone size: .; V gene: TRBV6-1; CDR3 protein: CASSEPRRGNTESFF; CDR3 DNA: TGTGCCAGCAGTGAACCCCGGCGGGGGAACACTGAATCTTTCTTT
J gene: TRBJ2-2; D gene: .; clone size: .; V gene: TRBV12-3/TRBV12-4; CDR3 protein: CASSPGRANAGELFF; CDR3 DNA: TGTGCCAGCTCTCCCGGCAGGGCGAACGCCGGGGAGCTGTTTTTT
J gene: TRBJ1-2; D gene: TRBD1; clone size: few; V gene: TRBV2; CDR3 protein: CASKLGQGRGYTF; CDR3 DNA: TGTGCCAGCAAATTGGGACAGGGTCGAGGCTACACCTTC
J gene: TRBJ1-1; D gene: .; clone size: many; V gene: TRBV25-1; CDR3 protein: CASSEQGTTEAFF; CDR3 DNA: TGTGCCAGCAGTGAGCAGGGTACCACTGAAGCTTTCTTT
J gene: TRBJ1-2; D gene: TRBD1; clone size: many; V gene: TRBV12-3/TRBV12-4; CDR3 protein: CASKDPGQGLYGYTF; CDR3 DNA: TGTGCCAGCAAAGATCCGGGACAGGGCCTCTATGGCTACACCTTC
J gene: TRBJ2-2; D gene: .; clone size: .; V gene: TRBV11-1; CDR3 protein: CASSYRAGTSNTGERFF; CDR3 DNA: TGTGCCAGCAGCTATCGAGCCGGGACATCTAACACCGGGGAGCGGTTTTTT
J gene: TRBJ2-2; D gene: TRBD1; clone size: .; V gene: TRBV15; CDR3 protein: CATSRGATGVTGELFF; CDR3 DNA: TGTGCCACCAGCAGAGGGGCGACAGGGGTCACCGGGGAGCTGTTTTTT
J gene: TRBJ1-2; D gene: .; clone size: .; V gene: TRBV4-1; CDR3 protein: CASSPPAGDGYTF; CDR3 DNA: TGCGCCAGCAGCCCGCCGGCGGGGGATGGCTACACCTTC
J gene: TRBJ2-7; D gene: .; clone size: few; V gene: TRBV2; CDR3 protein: CASKGTAVEQYF; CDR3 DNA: TGTGCCAGCAAGGGGACGGCCGTCGAGCAGTACTTC
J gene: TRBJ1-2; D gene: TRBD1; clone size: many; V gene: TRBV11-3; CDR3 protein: CASSPRDRAPSLGYTF; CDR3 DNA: TGTGCCAGCAGCCCGAGAGACAGGGCCCCCTCTCTTGGCTACACCTTC
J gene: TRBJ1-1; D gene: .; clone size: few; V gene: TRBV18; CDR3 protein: CASSPPNRGVGTEAFF; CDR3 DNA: TGTGCCAGCTCACCACCGAATAGGGGAGTGGGCACTGAAGCTTTCTTT
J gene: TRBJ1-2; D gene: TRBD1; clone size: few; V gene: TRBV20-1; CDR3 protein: CLPSKNRDRGLDGYTF; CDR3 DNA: TGCCTACCTTCAAAGAACCGGGACAGGGGTTTGGATGGCTACACCTTC
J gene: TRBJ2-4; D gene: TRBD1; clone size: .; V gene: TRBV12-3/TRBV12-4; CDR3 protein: CASRLDRAKNIQYF; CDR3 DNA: TGTGCCAGCAGACTGGACAGGGCTAAAAACATTCAGTACTTC
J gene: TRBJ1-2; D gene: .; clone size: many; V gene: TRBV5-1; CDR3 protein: CASSLDRVRNGAENYGYTF; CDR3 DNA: TGCGCCAGCAGCCTAGATCGAGTACGAAATGGAGCAGAAAACTATGGCTACACCTTC
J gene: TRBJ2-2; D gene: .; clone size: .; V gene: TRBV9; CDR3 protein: CASSVRAGTPNTGELFF; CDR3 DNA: TGTGCCAGCAGCGTCAGGGCCGGGACACCGAACACCGGGGAGCTGTTTTTT
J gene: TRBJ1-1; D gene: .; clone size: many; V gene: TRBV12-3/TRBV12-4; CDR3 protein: CASTLRSTEAFF; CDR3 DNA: TGTGCCAGCACACTGCGGAGCACTGAAGCTTTCTTT
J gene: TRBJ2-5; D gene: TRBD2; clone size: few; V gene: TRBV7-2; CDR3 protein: CASSLTPLAGGRETQYF; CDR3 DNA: TGTGCCAGCAGCTTAACGCCCCTAGCGGGGGGGCGGGAGACCCAGTACTTC
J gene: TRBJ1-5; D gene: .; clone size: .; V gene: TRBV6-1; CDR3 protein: CASSKRGVAGSGNQPQHF; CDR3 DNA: TGTGCCAGCAGTAAAAGGGGGGTCGCGGGGTCGGGCAATCAGCCCCAGCATTTT
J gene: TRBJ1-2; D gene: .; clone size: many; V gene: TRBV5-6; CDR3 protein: CASSFWAQRSNYGYTF; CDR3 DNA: TGTGCCAGCAGTTTTTGGGCCCAACGCTCTAACTATGGCTACACCTTC
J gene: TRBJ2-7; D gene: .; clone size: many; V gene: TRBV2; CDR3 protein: CASSVGRGTGEQYF; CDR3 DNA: TGTGCCAGCAGTGTGGGTCGGGGGACCGGCGAGCAGTACTTC
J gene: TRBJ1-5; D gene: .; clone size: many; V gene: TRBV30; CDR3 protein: CAWSIQGNQPQHF; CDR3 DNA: TGTGCCTGGAGTATCCAGGGAAATCAGCCCCAGCATTTT
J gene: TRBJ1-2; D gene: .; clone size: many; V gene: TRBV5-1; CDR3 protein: CASSLSGSNYGYTF; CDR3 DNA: TGTGCCAGCAGTTTATCAGGGTCCAACTATGGCTACACCTTC
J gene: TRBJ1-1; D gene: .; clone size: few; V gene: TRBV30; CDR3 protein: CAWRVRFSNTEAFF; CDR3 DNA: TGTGCCTGGAGGGTAAGGTTCAGTAACACTGAAGCTTTCTTT
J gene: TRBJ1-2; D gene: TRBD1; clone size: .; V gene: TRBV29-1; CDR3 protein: CSVDGDRGPYGYTF; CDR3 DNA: TGCAGCGTTGACGGCGACAGGGGACCTTATGGCTACACCTTC
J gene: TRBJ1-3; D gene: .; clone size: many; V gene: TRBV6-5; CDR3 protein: CASSYSSWTPFQYF; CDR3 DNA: TGTGCCAGCAGTTACTCGTCATGGACACCTTTTCAATATTTT
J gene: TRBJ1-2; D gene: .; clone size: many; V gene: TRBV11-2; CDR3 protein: CASSLGDMPYGYTF; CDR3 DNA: TGTGCCAGCAGCTTAGGGGATATGCCCTATGGCTACACCTTC
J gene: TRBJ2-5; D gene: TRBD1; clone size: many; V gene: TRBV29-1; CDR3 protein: CSVLTGGAETQYF; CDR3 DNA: TGCAGCGTCCTAACAGGGGGCGCGGAGACCCAGTACTTC
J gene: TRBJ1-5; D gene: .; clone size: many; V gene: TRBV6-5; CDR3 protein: CASIENGNQPQHF; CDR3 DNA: TGTGCCAGCATCGAAAACGGAAATCAGCCCCAGCATTTT
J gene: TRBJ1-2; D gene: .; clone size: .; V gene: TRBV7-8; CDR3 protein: CASSLGGNSYGYTF; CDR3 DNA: TGTGCCAGCAGCTTGGGAGGGAATAGTTATGGCTACACCTTC
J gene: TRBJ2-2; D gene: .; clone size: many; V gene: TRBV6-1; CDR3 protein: CASQENTGELFF; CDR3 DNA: TGTGCCAGCCAGGAGAACACCGGGGAGCTGTTTTTT
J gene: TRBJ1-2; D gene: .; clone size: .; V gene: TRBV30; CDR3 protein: CAWSLHNYGYTF; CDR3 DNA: TGTGCCTGGAGTTTACACAACTATGGCTACACCTTC
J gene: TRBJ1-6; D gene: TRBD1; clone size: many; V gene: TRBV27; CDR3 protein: CASSSRTGNPYNSPLHF; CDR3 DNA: TGTGCCAGCAGTTCACGGACAGGGAATCCCTATAATTCACCCCTCCACTTT
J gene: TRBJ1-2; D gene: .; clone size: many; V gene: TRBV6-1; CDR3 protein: CASSETNYGYTF; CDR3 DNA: TGTGCCAGCTCAGAGACAAACTATGGCTACACCTTC
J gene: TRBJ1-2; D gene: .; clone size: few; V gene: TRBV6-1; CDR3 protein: CASGSENYGYTF; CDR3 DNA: TGTGCCAGCGGAAGCGAGAACTATGGCTACACCTTC
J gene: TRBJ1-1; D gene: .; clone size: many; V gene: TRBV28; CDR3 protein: CASSLTLGMNTEAFF; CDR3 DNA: TGTGCCAGCAGTTTAACACTTGGGATGAACACTGAAGCTTTCTTT
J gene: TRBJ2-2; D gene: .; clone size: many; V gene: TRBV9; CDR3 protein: CASSVFGGELFF; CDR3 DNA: TGTGCCAGCAGCGTATTTGGCGGGGAGCTGTTTTTT
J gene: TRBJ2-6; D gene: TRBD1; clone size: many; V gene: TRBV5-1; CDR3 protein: CASSRDRSWANVLTF; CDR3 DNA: TGCGCCAGCAGCCGGGACAGATCGTGGGCCAACGTCCTGACTTTC
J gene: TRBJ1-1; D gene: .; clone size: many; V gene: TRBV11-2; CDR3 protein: CASSLDGPTEAFF; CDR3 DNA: TGTGCCAGCAGCTTAGATGGCCCTACTGAAGCTTTCTTT
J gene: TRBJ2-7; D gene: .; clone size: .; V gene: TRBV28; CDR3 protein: CASSASTPRYEQYF; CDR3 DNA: TGTGCCAGCAGTGCCTCAACGCCCCGCTACGAGCAGTACTTC
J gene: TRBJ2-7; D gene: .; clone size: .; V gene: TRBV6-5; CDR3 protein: CASSPSSGGFTHEQYF; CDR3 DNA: TGTGCCAGCAGTCCTTCGAGTGGCGGGTTTACCCACGAGCAGTACTTC
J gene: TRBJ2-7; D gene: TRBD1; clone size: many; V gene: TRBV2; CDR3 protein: CASTADRANEQYF; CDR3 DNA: TGTGCCAGCACCGCGGACAGGGCTAACGAGCAGTACTTC
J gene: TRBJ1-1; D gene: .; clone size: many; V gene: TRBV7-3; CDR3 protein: CASSLTGAASEAFF; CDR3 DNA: TGTGCCAGCAGCTTAACGGGGGCAGCCTCGGAAGCTTTCTTT
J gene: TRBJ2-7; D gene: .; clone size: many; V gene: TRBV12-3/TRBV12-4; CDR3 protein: CASSKLSGEQYF; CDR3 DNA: TGTGCCAGCAGTAAGCTGTCGGGCGAGCAGTACTTC
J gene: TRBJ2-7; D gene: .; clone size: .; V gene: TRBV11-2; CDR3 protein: CASSRLGLGREQYF; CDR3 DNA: TGTGCCAGCAGCCGACTAGGATTGGGTCGCGAGCAGTACTTC
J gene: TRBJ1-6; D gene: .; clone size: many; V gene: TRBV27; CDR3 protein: CASYHSGFKGSSYNSPLHF; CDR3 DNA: TGTGCCAGCTATCACTCAGGTTTCAAGGGGAGCTCCTATAATTCACCCCTCCACTTT
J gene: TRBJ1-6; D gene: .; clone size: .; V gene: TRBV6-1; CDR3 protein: CASTPRRISPLHF; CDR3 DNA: TGTGCCAGTACGCCAAGACGAATTTCACCCCTCCACTTT
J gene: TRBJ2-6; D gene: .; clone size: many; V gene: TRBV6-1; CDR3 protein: CASRPDGGANVLTF; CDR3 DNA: TGTGCCAGCAGGCCAGACGGTGGGGCCAACGTCCTGACTTTC